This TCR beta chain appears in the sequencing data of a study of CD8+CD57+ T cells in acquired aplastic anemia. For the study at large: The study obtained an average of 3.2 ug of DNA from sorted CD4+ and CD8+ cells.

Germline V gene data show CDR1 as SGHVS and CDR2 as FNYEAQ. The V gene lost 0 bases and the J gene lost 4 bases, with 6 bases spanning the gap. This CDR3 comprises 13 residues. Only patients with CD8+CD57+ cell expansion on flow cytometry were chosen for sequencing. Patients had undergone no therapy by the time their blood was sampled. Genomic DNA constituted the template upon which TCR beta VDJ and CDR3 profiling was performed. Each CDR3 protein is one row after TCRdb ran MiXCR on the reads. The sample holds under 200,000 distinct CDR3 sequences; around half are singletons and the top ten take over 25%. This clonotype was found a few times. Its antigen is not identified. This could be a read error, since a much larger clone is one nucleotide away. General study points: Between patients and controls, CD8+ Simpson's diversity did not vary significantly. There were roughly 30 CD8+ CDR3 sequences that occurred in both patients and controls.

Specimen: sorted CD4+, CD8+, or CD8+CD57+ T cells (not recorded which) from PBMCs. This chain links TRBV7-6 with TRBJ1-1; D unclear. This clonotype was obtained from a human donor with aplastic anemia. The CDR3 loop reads CASSLAGITEAFF. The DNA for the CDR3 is TGTGCCAGCAGCTTAGCAGGGATCACTGAAGCTTTCTTT.